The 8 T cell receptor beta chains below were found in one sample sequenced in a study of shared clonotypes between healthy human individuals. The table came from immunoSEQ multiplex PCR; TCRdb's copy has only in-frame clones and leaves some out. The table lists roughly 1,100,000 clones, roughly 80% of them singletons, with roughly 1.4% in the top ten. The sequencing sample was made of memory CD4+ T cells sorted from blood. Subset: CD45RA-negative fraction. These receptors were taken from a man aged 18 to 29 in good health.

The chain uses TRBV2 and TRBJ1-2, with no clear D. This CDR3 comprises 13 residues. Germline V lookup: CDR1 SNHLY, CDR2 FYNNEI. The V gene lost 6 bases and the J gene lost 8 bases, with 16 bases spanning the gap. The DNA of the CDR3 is TGTGCCAGCAGGGGATCCTACCCTGGGGGCTACACCTTC. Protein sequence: CASRGSYPGGYTF.

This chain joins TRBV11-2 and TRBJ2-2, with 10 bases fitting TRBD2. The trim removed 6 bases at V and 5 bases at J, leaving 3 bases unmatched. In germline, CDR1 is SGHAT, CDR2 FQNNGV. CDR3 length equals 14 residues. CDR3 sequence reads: CASSPSGSTGELFF. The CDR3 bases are TGTGCCAGCAGTCCTAGCGGGAGTACCGGGGAGCTGTTTTTT.

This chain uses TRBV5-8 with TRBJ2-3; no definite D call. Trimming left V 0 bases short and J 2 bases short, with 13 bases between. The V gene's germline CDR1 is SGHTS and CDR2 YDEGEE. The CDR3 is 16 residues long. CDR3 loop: CASSLGVSETTDTQYF. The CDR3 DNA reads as TGTGCCAGCAGCTTGGGTGTCAGCGAAACCACAGATACGCAGTATTTT. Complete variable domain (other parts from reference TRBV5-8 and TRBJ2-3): EAGVTQSPTHLIKTRGQQATLRCSPISGHTSVYWYQQALGLGLQFLLWYDEGEERNRGNFPPRFSGRQFPNYSSELNVNALELEDSALYLCASSLGVSETTDTQYFGPGTRLTVL.

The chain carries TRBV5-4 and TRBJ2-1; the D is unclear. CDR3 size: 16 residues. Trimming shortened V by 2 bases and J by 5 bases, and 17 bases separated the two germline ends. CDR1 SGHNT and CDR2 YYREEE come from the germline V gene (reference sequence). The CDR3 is CASSFPGGRSNNEQFF. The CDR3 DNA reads TGTGCCAGCAGCTTTCCGGGCGGACGGTCCAACAATGAGCAGTTCTTC.

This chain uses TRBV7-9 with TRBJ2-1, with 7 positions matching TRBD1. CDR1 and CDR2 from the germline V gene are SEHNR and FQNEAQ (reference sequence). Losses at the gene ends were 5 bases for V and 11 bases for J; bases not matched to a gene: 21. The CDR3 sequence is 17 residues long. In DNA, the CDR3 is TGTGCCAGCAGCGAAAGAAGGGGGCAACTAGAGGAGGAGAAGCAGTTCTTC. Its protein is CASSERRGQLEEEKQFF. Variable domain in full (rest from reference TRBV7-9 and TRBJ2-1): DTGVSQNPRHKITKRGQNVTFRCDPISEHNRLYWYRQTLGQGPEFLTYFQNEAQLEKSRLLSDRFSAERPKGSFSTLEIQRTEQGDSAMYLCASSERRGQLEEEKQFFGPGTRLTVL.

CDR3 DNA: TGCGCCAGCAGCGCTTCAGGGGCGAGTGCCAATTCACCCCTCCACTTT. Protein: CASSASGASANSPLHF. This rearrangement joins TRBV5-1 to TRBJ1-6; D may be TRBD1 (6 bases). Trimming stripped 4 bases from V and 7 bases from J, with 18 bases between. CDR1 and CDR2 (germline): SGHRS, YFSETQ. This CDR3 is 16 amino acids long.

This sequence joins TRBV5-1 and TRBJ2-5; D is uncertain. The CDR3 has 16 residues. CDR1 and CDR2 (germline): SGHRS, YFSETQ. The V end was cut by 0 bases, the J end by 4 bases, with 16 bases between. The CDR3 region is CASSLEVSSRRETQYF. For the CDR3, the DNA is TGCGCCAGCAGCTTGGAGGTCAGCTCGCGGCGAGAGACCCAGTACTTC. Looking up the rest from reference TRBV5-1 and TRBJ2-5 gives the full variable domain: KAGVTQTPRYLIKTRGQQVTLSCSPISGHRSVSWYQQTPGQGLQFLFEYFSETQRNKGNFPGRFSGRQFSNSRSEMNVSTLELGDSALYLCASSLEVSSRRETQYFGPGTRLLVL.

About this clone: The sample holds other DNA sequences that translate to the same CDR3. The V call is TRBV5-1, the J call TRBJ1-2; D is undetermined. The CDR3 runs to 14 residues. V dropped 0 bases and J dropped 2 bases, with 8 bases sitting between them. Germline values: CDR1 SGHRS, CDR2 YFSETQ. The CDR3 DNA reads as TGCGCCAGCAGCTTGGAAGGGTTCAACTATGGCTACACCTTC. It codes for CASSLEGFNYGYTF.